One and the same sample provided the 5 T cell receptor beta chains below, sequenced in a study of PD-L1 blockade in urothelial cancer. Time point here: pretreatment peripheral blood. Generated by immunoSEQ multiplex PCR, the TCRdb table keeps only in-frame clones and is missing some. The table has 45,000 to 60,000 clones, over 75% seen once. The material was PBMCs, obtained around atezolizumab (anti-PD-L1) treatment. The receptors shown here come from a man between 65 and 79 years old with urothelial cancer.

The chain is built from TRBV14 and TRBJ2-7; 9 nucleotides agree with TRBD2. Germline CDR1 SGHDN, CDR2 FVKESK. The CDR3 spans 16 residues. With 3 bases clipped from V and 2 bases from J, the junction kept 8 bases outside the gene matches. CDR3 amino acids: CASSQNPSGIPYEQYF. In DNA form, the CDR3 reads TGTGCCAGCAGCCAGAATCCTAGCGGGATTCCCTACGAGCAGTACTTC.

This clone was picked up one time. The chain carries TRBV6-1 and TRBJ1-1; tentatively, D is TRBD1 (5 bases). This CDR3 has 16 amino acids. V was cut by 0 bases and J by 4 bases, with 15 bases left in between. The V gene's germline CDR1 is MNHNS and CDR2 SASEGT. The CDR3 sequence: CASSEAIGGQGTEAFF. The CDR3 DNA reads TGTGCCAGCAGTGAAGCGATCGGCGGCCAGGGCACTGAAGCTTTCTTT.

This chain links TRBV4-1 with TRBJ2-7; no firm D call. The CDR3 loop spans 13 amino acids. The V gene lost 1 base and the J gene lost 9 bases, with 13 bases spanning the gap. Germline V lookup: CDR1 MGHRA, CDR2 YSYEKL. The CDR3 loop is CASSQGLFPAQYF. CDR3 DNA sequence: TGCGCCAGCAGCCAAGGACTTTTCCCGGCGCAGTACTTC.

This chain uses TRBV6-1 with TRBJ1-5, with D maybe TRBD1 (6 bases). Looked up from germline, CDR1 is MNHNS and CDR2 is SASEGT. This CDR3 is built from 14 residues. V lost 8 bases, J lost 5 bases, and 16 bases lay in between. The DNA of the CDR3 is TGTGCCAGCTCAATGGGGGCCTCATATCAGCCCCAGCATTTT. Its protein product is CASSMGASYQPQHF.

V is TRBV7-3 and J is TRBJ2-1, with 7 bases matching TRBD2. The germline V gene has CDR1 SGHTA and CDR2 FQGTGA. Germline trimming cut 2 bases from V and 2 bases from J; bases unmatched to any gene: 3. The CDR3 totals 15 residues. DNA for the CDR3: TGTGCCAGCAGCTTAGCGGGAGAGACCTACAATGAGCAGTTCTTC. This sequence encodes CASSLAGETYNEQFF.